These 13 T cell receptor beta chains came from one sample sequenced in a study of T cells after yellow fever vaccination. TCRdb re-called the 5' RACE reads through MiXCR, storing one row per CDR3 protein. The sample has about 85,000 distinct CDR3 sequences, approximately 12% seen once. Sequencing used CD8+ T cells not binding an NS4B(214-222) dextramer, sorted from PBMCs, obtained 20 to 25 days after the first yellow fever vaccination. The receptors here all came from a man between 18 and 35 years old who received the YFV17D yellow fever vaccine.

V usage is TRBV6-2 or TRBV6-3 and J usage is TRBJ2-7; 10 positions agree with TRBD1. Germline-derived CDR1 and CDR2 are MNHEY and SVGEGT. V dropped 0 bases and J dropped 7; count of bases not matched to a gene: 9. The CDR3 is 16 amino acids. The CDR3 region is CASSYSRRDRGREQYF. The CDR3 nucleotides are TGTGCCAGCAGTTACTCGAGAAGGGACAGGGGTCGGGAGCAGTACTTC.

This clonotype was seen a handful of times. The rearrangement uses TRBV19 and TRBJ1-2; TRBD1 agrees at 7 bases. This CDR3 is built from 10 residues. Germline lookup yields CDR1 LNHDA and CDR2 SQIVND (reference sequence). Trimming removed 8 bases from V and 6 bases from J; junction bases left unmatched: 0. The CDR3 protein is CASQGDGYTF. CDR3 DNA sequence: TGTGCCAGTCAGGGGGATGGCTACACCTTC. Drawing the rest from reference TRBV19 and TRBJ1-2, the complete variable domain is DGGITQSPKYLFRKEGQNVTLSCEQNLNHDAMYWYRQDPGQGLRLIYYSQIVNDFQKGDIAEGYSVSREKKESFPLTVTSAQKNPTAFYLCASQGDGYTFGSGTRLTVV.

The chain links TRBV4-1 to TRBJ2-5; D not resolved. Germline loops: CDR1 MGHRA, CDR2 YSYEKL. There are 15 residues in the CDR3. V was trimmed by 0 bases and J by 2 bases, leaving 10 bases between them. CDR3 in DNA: TGCGCCAGCAGCCAAGATAATAGCTTACAAGAGACCCAGTACTTC. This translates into CASSQDNSLQETQYF.

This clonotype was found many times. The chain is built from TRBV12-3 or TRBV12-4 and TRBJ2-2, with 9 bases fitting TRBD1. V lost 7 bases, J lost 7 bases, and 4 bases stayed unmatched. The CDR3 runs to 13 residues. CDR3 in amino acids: CASKTGGFGELFF. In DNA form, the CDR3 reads TGTGCCAGCAAGACAGGGGGGTTCGGGGAGCTGTTTTTT.

The CDR3 DNA reads TGTGCCAGCAGCTTATCGTTCCACCCCTCTGGAAACACCATATATTTT. Its translation: CASSLSFHPSGNTIYF. The rearrangement joins TRBV11-2 to TRBJ1-3; D ambiguous. The V end was cut by 2 bases, the J end by 0 bases, with 11 bases between. The CDR3 covers 16 residues. Germline CDR1 reads SGHAT; CDR2 reads FQNNGV.

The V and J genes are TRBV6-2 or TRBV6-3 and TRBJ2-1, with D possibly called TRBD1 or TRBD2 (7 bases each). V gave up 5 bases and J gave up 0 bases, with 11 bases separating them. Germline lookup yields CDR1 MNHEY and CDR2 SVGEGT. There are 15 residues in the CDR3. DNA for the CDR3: TGTGCCAGCAGTCAGGGGGGGAGCTCCTACAATGAGCAGTTCTTC. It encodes CASSQGGSSYNEQFF.

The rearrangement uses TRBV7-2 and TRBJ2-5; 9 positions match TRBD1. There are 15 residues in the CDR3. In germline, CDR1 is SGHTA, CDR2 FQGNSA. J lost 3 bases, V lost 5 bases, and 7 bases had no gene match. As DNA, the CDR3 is TGTGCCAGCAGCCCACCGGGACAGGGTAAAGAGACCCAGTACTTC. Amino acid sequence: CASSPPGQGKETQYF.

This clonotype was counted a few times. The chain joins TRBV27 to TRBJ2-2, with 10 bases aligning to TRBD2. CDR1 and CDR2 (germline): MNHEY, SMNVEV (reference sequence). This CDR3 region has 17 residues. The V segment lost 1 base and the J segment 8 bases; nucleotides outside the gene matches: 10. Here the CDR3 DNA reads TGTGCCAGCAGTTTATACACCACTAGCGGGGAATTGGGGGAGCTGTTTTTT. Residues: CASSLYTTSGELGELFF.

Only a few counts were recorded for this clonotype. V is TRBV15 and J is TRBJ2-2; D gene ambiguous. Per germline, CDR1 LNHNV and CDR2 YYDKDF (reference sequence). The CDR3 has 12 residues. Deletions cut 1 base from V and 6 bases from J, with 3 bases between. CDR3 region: CATSRGAGELFF. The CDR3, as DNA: TGTGCCACCAGCAGAGGGGCCGGGGAGCTGTTTTTT. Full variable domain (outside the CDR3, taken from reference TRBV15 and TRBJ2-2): DAMVIQNPRYQVTQFGKPVTLSCSQTLNHNVMYWYQQKSSQAPKLLFHYYDKDFNNEADTPDNFQSRRPNTSFCFLDIRSPGLGDTAMYLCATSRGAGELFFGEGSRLTVL.

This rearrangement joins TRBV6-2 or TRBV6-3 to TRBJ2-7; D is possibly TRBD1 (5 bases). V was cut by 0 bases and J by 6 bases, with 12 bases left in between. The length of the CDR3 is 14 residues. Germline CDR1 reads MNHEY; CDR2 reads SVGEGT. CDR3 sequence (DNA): TGTGCCAGCAGTTACTCTGCAGGGCGTCGCGAGCAGTACGTC. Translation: CASSYSAGRREQYV.

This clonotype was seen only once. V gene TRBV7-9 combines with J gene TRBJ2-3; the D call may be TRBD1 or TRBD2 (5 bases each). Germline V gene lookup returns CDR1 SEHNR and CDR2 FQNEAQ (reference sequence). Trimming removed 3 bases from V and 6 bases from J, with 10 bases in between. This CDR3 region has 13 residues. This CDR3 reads CASSLGERDTQYF. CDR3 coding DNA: TGTGCCAGCAGCTTGGGGGAAAGGGATACGCAGTATTTT.

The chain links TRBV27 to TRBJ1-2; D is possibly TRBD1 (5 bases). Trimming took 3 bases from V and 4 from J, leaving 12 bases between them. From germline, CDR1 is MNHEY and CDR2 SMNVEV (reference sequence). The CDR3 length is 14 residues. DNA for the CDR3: TGTGCCAGCAGTTTGGGCAGGGACTCCTATGGCTACACCTTC. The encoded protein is CASSLGRDSYGYTF.

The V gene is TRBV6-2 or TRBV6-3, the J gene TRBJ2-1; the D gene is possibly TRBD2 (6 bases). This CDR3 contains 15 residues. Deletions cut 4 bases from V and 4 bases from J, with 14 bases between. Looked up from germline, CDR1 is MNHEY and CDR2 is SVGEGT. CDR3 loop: CASSFSGGRYNEQFF. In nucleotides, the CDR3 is TGTGCCAGCAGTTTCTCCGGGGGACGGTACAATGAGCAGTTCTTC.